This TCR beta chain was identified during a study of CD4+ T cells in melanoma. Comment on this clone: Its antigen is as yet unknown.

Sequenced by immunoSEQ multiplex PCR; TCRdb stores in-frame clones only, minus some. The table shows 8,500 to 10,000 clones, with about 71% occurring only once. J was trimmed by 2 bases and V by 3 bases; bases with no gene match: 27. Germline CDR1 is SGHDN and CDR2 is FVKESK. CDR3 length: 22 amino acids. Overall study results and limits: A reported correlation linked neoantigen-specific CD4+ T cells to CD8+, macrophage and B cell function.

This receptor was obtained from a human donor with melanoma. Material for sequencing was cells from a culture (not recorded whether cultured in vitro). The J gene is TRBJ2-5, the V gene TRBV14; 7 bases agree with TRBD1. The CDR3 sequence is CASSQDSLLLTGFEVTQETQYF. The CDR3 DNA reads as TGTGCCAGCAGCCAGGATTCGCTCTTATTGACAGGGTTCGAGGTGACACAAGAGACCCAGTACTTC.